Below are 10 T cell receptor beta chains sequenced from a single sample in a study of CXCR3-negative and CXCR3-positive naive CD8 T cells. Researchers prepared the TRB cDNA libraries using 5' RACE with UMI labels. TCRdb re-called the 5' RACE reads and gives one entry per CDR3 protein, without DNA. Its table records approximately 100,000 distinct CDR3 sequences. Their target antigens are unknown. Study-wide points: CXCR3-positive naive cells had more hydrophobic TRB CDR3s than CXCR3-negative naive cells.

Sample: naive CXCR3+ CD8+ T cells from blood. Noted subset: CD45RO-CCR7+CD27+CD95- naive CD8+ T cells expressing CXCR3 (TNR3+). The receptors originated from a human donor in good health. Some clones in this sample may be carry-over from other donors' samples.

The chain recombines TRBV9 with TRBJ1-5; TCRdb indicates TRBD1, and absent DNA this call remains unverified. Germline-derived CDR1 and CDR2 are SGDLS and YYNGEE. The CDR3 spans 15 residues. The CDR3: CASSRSDSINQPQHF.

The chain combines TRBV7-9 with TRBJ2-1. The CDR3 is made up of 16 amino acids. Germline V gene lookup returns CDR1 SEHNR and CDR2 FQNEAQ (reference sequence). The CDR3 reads CASSLSRTFSYNEQFF.

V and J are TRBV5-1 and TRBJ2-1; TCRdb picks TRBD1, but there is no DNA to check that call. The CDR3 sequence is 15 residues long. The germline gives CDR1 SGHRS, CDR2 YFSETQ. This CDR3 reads CASSLVGEGGNEQFF.

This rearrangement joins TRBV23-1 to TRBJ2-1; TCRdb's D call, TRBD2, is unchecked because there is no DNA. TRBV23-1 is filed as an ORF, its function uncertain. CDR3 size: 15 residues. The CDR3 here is CASSQSEGSDNEQFF.

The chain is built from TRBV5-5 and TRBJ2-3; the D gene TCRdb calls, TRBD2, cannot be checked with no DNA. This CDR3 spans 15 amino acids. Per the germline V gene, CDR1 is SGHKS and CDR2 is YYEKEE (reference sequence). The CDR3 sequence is CASSLEAGRTDTQYF.

The CDR3 loop is CASSSWRYEQYF. The chain carries TRBV28 and TRBJ2-7. The CDR3 extends over 12 amino acids. In germline, CDR1 is MDHEN, CDR2 SYDVKM.

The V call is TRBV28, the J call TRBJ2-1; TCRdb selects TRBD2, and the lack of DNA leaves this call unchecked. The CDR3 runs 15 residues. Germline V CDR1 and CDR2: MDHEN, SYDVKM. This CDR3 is CASSWTSGRSNEQFF.

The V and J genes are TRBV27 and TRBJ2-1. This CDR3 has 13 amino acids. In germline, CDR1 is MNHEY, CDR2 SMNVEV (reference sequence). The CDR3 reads CASSLTPYNEQFF.

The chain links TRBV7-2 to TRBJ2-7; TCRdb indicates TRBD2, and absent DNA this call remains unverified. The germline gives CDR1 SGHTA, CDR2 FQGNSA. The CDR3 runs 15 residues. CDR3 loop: CTSSWTSGIGSEQYF.

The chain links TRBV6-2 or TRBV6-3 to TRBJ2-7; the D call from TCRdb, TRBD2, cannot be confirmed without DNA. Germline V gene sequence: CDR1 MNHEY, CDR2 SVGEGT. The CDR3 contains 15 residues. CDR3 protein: CASTTAGTETYEQYF.